One and the same sample provided the 21 T cell receptor beta chains below, sequenced in a study of T cell responses to AZD1222 COVID-19 vaccine (dated by TCRdb to 2020 to 2022). The time point label corresponds to: baseline before first vaccination. Preparation of the library involved the immunoSEQ multiplex PCR assay. TCRdb took this table from immuneACCESS and kept in-frame rearrangements with V and J called. Such tables lack part of the clones; where checked against another copy, unresolved V genes explain under half of the gap, and the rest is unexplained. Across this sample there are 200,000 or so clones, with 94% seen only once. Roughly 9.2% of the sample goes to the ten largest clones. Sample: peripheral blood, taken on day 0 of AZD1222 vaccination. Receptors were obtained from an adult in good health.

The chain couples TRBV5-1 to TRBJ1-1; 8 bases fit TRBD1. Unmatched junction bases numbered 18, after V lost 1 base and J lost 7 bases. Germline CDR1 reads SGHRS; CDR2 reads YFSETQ. This CDR3 is built from 18 residues. The CDR3 sequence is CASSLSSGDRGARGEAFF. The CDR3 region has the DNA TGCGCCAGCAGCTTGAGTTCGGGCGACAGGGGTGCGCGAGGTGAAGCTTTCTTT.

V is TRBV15 and J is TRBJ2-5, with 10 bases aligning to TRBD1. The CDR3 is 15 amino acids. Unmatched junction bases numbered 5, after V lost 1 base and J lost 6 bases. CDR1 LNHNV and CDR2 YYDKDF come from the germline V gene (reference sequence). CDR3 region: CATSRVGGQGKTQYF. The CDR3 DNA is TGTGCCACCAGCAGAGTAGGGGGACAGGGGAAGACCCAGTACTTC.

V usage is TRBV6-5 and J usage is TRBJ2-1; TRBD2 matches 9 bases. After removal of 0 bases from V and 4 bases from J, the junction contained 4 bases not matched to a gene. The CDR3 contains 16 residues. CDR1 and CDR2 (germline): MNHEY, SVGAGI. The CDR3 loop reads CASSYSSGSVYNEQFF. The CDR3 bases are TGTGCCAGCAGTTACTCTAGCGGGAGTGTTTACAATGAGCAGTTCTTC.

The chain links TRBV27 to TRBJ2-1; a possible D gene is TRBD2 (6 bases). The CDR3 is made up of 16 amino acids. Germline V gives CDR1 MNHEY, CDR2 SMNVEV (reference sequence). The V end lost 4 bases, the J end lost 2 bases, and 15 bases lay between the germline ends. CDR3 protein: CASSSPLREAYNEQFF. The CDR3 region has the DNA TGTGCCAGCAGTTCCCCGTTGAGGGAGGCCTACAATGAGCAGTTCTTC.

The table lists this clone with a few counts. The V and J genes are TRBV9 and TRBJ2-7, with 8 bases fitting TRBD1. The CDR3 extends over 13 amino acids. Germline values: CDR1 SGDLS, CDR2 YYNGEE. The V and J ends lost 4 bases and 4 bases, in that order; junction bases with no gene match: 4. CDR3 sequence: CASSFRQGYEQYF. The CDR3 nucleotides are TGTGCCAGCAGCTTTCGACAGGGGTACGAGCAGTACTTC.

This sequence joins TRBV12-3 or TRBV12-4 and TRBJ1-1; TRBD1 is a possible D gene (5 bases). The CDR3 has 13 amino acids. Trimming pared 3 bases from V and 7 bases from J, leaving 12 bases between. The CDR3 reads CASSLFGGGEAFF. CDR3 DNA sequence: TGTGCCAGCAGTTTGTTTGGGGGGGGTGAAGCTTTCTTT.

V usage is TRBV28 and J usage is TRBJ1-1; 8 nucleotides match TRBD1. This CDR3 spans 15 amino acids. Germline CDR1 is MDHEN and CDR2 is SYDVKM. V lost 5 bases and J lost 4; bases outside the gene matches: 9. CDR3 amino acids: CASSPLTGAVTEAFF. CDR3 sequence (DNA): TGTGCCAGCAGTCCCCTGACAGGGGCCGTCACTGAAGCTTTCTTT.

The gene calls are TRBV7-3 and TRBJ2-4; D unclear. This CDR3 has 15 amino acids. CDR1 is SGHTA and CDR2 is FQGTGA in the germline V gene. V lost 2 bases and J 3 bases, leaving 11 bases between the germline ends. The CDR3 region is CASSLSGSGKNIQYF. The CDR3 region has the DNA TGTGCCAGCAGCTTATCTGGGTCGGGCAAAAACATTCAGTACTTC.

The genes are TRBV5-1 and TRBJ2-1; unclear D gene. Trimming left V 0 bases short and J 8 bases short, with 6 bases between. CDR3 length: 12 residues. Germline assignment: CDR1 SGHRS and CDR2 YFSETQ. CDR3 DNA sequence: TGCGCCAGCAGCTTGGTATCTTATGAGCAGTTCTTC. Translating it yields CASSLVSYEQFF.

The chain has TRBV5-5 and TRBJ1-1; TRBD1 aligns across 11 bases. The V and J ends lost 4 bases and 0 bases, in that order; junction bases with no gene match: 5. The length of the CDR3 is 16 residues. CDR1 is SGHKS, CDR2 YYEKEE, per germline (reference sequence). DNA of the CDR3: TGTGCCAGCAGCGCCGGACAGGGGGCGATGAACACTGAAGCTTTCTTT. This translates into CASSAGQGAMNTEAFF.

The chain recombines TRBV6-5 with TRBJ2-3; D unresolved. The CDR3 is 12 residues long. CDR1 is MNHEY and CDR2 is SVGAGI in the germline V gene. Trimming stripped 6 bases from V and 6 bases from J, with 10 bases between. CDR3 sequence: CASSPGWDTQYF. The CDR3 DNA reads TGTGCCAGCAGCCCCGGATGGGATACGCAGTATTTT.

The chain uses TRBV2 and TRBJ1-2, with D perhaps TRBD1 (5 bases). This CDR3 contains 14 residues. The V end lost 1 base, the J end lost 6 bases, and 12 bases lay between the germline ends. Germline-derived CDR1 and CDR2 are SNHLY and FYNNEI. Here the CDR3 reads CASSEGQTLNGYTF. In nucleotides, the CDR3 is TGTGCCAGCAGTGAAGGACAGACTTTGAATGGCTACACCTTC.

The V call is TRBV19, the J call TRBJ1-6; D remains ambiguous. The CDR3 has 14 amino acids. The germline V and J ends were trimmed by 3 bases and 7 bases, with 10 bases remaining between them. CDR1 and CDR2 (germline): LNHDA, SQIVND (reference sequence). The CDR3 here is CASSIRAENSPLHF. The CDR3, as DNA: TGTGCCAGTAGTATTAGAGCAGAGAATTCACCCCTCCACTTT.

CDR3 in DNA: TGTGCCAGCAGCTCGGGGTATGGCAATCAGCCCCAGCATTTT. Amino acid sequence: CASSSGYGNQPQHF. This chain uses TRBV9 with TRBJ1-5; D call uncertain. V was shortened by 4 bases and J by 2 bases, with 10 bases between the two germline ends. The CDR3 sequence is 14 residues long. Germline CDR1 and CDR2: SGDLS and YYNGEE.

The V gene is TRBV7-8, the J gene TRBJ2-7, with unresolved D. This CDR3 has 11 residues. The V gene's germline CDR1 is SGHVS and CDR2 FQNEAQ. V lost 5 bases and J 9 bases, leaving 11 bases between the germline ends. CDR3 coding DNA: TGTGCCAGCAGCCTCGGCGCTGGGCAGTACTTC. Encoded protein: CASSLGAGQYF.

The V gene is TRBV7-9, the J gene TRBJ2-3; D unclear. There are 11 residues in the CDR3. With 5 bases removed from V and 11 bases from J, the gap between germline ends came to 11 bases. From germline, CDR1 is SEHNR and CDR2 FQNEAQ (reference sequence). CDR3 in amino acids: CASSADKGQYF. The DNA of the CDR3 is TGTGCCAGCAGCGCCGACAAAGGGCAGTATTTT.

The chain has TRBV18 and TRBJ1-1; D gene uncertain. Trimming stripped 4 bases from V and 4 bases from J, with 16 bases between. Germline V gene lookup returns CDR1 KGHSH and CDR2 LQKENI. This CDR3 contains 15 residues. CDR3: CASSLREGIGTEAFF. In DNA form, the CDR3 reads TGTGCCAGCTCACTGAGGGAAGGGATCGGCACTGAAGCTTTCTTT. Full variable domain (rest looked up from reference TRBV18 and TRBJ1-1): NAGVMQNPRHLVRRRGQEARLRCSPMKGHSHVYWYRQLPEEGLKFMVYLQKENIIDESGMPKERFSAEFPKEGPSILRIQQVVRGDSAAYFCASSLREGIGTEAFFGQGTRLTVV.

This chain joins TRBV7-9 and TRBJ2-1, with a possible D match to TRBD1 (7 bases). Germline-derived CDR1 and CDR2 are SEHNR and FQNEAQ (reference sequence). The CDR3 is made up of 16 amino acids. V lost 2 bases, J lost 6 bases, and 17 bases lay in between. The CDR3, as DNA: TGTGCCAGCAGCTTAAGGGGGGACAGTTTCAGCAATGAGCAGTTCTTC. This gives the protein CASSLRGDSFSNEQFF.

This clone has only one observation. Different DNA sequences within this sample yield the same CDR3. This chain connects TRBV19 to TRBJ2-1, with TRBD2 matching over 13 bases. Germline trimming cut 4 bases from V and 3 bases from J; bases unmatched to any gene: 0. Germline assignment: CDR1 LNHDA and CDR2 SQIVND (reference sequence). The CDR3 is made up of 15 amino acids. This CDR3 is CASSRLAGGYNEQFF. DNA for the CDR3: TGTGCCAGTAGTAGACTAGCGGGAGGCTACAATGAGCAGTTCTTC.

The rearrangement joins TRBV9 to TRBJ1-2; tentative D call: TRBD1 (5 bases). Trimming took off 2 bases at V and 2 bases at J, with 22 bases between the two ends. From germline, CDR1 is SGDLS and CDR2 YYNGEE. This CDR3 spans 18 amino acids. The CDR3 DNA follows: TGTGCCAGCAGCGTGGTCGCGGGGGGGGATACTTCGAACTATGGCTACACCTTC. Amino acid sequence: CASSVVAGGDTSNYGYTF.

Comment on this clone: The germline gene is not matched at one end of the junction; a read error may be the cause. The J gene is TRBJ2-1, the V gene TRBV6-1, with D uncertain. Germline values: CDR1 MNHNS, CDR2 SASEGT. The CDR3 extends over 12 amino acids. The CDR3 DNA is TGTGCCAGCAGGGAAGGACCGTTTGAGCAGTTCTTC. It is translated as CASREGPFEQFF.